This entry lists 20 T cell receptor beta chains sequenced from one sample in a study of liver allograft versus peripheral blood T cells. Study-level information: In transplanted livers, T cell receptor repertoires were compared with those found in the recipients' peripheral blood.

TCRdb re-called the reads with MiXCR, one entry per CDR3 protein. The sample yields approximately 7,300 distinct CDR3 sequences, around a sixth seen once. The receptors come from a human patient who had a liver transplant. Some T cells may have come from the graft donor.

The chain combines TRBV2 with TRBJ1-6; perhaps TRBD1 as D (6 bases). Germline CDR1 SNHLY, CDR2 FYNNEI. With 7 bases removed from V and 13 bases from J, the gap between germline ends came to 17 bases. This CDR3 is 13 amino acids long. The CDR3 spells CASNLQDSGPLHF. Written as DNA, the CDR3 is TGTGCCAGCAACCTCCAGGACAGCGGTCCCCTCCACTTT.

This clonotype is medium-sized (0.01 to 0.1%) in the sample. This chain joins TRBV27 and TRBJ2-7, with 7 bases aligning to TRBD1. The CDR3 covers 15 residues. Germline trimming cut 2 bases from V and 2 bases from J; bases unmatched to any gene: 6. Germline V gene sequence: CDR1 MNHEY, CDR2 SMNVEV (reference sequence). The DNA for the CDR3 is TGTGCCAGCAGTTTAAGACAGGGTTTCGCCTACGAGCAGTACTTC. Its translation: CASSLRQGFAYEQYF.

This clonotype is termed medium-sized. The CDR3 sequence is CASSEAAGFGQPQHF. CDR3 in DNA: TGTGCCAGCAGTGAAGCGGCAGGGTTTGGGCAGCCCCAGCATTTT. The rearrangement uses TRBV6-1 and TRBJ1-5; D possibly corresponds to TRBD1 (5 bases). The CDR3 runs to 15 residues. Deletions cut 0 bases from V and 7 bases from J, with 13 bases between. The germline V gene has CDR1 MNHNS and CDR2 SASEGT.

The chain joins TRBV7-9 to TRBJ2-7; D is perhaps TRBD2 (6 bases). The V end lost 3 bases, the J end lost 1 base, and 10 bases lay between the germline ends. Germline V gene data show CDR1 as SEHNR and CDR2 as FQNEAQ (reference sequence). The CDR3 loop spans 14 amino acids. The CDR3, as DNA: TGTGCCAGCAGCTTCCTCGGGGGATCCTACGAGCAGTACTTC. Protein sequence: CASSFLGGSYEQYF.

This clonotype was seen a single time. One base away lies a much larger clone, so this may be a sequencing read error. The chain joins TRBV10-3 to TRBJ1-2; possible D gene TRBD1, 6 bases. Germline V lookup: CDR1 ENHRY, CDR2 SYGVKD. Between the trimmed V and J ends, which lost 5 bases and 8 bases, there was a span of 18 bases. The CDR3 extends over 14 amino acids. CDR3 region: CAISYSRDNPGYTF. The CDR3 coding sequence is TGTGCCATCAGTTACTCGAGGGACAACCCGGGCTACACCTTC.

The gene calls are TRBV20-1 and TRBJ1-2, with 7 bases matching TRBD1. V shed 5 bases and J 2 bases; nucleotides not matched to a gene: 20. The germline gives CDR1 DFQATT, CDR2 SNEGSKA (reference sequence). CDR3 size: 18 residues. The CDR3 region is CSARPGGGAGRRNYGYTF. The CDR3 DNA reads TGCAGTGCTCGTCCAGGGGGGGGCGCAGGGCGCAGGAACTATGGCTACACCTTC.

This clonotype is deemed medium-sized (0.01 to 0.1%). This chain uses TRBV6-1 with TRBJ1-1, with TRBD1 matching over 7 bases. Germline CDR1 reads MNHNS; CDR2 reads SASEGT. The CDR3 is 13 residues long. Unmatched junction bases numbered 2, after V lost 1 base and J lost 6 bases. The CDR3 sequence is CASSEVGGPEAFF. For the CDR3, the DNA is TGTGCCAGCAGTGAAGTAGGGGGCCCTGAAGCTTTCTTT.

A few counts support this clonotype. CDR3 loop: CASSHSPDRTLEQYF. In nucleotides, the CDR3 is TGTGCCAGCAGTCACTCCCCCGACAGGACCCTCGAGCAGTACTTC. The J gene is TRBJ2-7, the V gene TRBV6-1, with D maybe TRBD1 (6 bases). This CDR3 is built from 15 residues. Deletions cut 5 bases from V and 6 bases from J, with 20 bases between. CDR1 and CDR2 from the germline V gene are MNHNS and SASEGT.

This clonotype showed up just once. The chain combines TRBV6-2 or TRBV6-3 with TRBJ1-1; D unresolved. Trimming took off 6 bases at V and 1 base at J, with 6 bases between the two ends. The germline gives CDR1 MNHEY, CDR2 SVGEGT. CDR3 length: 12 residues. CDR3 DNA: TGTGCCAGCAGGCGACAGAACACTGAAGCTTTCTTT. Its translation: CASRRQNTEAFF.

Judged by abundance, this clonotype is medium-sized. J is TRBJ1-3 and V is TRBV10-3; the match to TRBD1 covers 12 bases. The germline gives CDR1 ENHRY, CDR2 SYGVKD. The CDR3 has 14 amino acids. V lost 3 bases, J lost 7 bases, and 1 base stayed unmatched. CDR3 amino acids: CAISDGTGGNTIYF. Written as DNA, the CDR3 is TGTGCCATCAGTGATGGGACAGGGGGCAACACCATATATTTT.

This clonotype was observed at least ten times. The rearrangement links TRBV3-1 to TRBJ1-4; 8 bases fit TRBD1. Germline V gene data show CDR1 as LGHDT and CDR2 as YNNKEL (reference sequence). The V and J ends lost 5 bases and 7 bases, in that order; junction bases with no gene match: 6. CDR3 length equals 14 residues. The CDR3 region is CASSKTGEGEKLFF. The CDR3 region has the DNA TGTGCCAGCAGCAAGACAGGGGAGGGTGAAAAACTGTTTTTT.

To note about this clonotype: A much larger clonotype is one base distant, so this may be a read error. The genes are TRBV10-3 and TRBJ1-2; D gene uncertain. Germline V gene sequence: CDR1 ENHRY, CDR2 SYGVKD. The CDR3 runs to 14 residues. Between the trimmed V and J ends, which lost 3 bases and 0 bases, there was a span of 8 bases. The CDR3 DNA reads TGTGCCATCAGTGATCGGGGATCTAACTATGGCTACACCTTC. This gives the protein CAISDRGSNYGYTF.

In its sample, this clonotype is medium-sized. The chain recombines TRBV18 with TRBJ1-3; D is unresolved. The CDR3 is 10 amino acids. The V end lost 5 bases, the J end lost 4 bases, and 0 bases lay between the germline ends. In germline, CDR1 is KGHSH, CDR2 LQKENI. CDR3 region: CASSGNTIYF. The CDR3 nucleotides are TGTGCCAGCTCAGGAAACACCATATATTTT.

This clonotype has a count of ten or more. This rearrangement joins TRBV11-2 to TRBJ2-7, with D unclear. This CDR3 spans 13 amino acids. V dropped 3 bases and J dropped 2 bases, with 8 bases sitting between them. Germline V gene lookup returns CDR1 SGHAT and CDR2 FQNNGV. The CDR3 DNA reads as TGTGCCAGCAGCTTCATCGGTCCCTACGAGCAGTACTTC. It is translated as CASSFIGPYEQYF.

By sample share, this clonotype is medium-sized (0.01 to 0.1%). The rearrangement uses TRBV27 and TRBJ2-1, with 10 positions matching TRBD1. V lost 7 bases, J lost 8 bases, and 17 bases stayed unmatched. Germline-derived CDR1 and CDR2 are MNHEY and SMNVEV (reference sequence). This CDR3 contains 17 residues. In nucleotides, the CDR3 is TGTGCCAGCACCAGCCCGCTCTCGGGACAGGGGTTCGATGAGCAGTTCTTC. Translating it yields CASTSPLSGQGFDEQFF.

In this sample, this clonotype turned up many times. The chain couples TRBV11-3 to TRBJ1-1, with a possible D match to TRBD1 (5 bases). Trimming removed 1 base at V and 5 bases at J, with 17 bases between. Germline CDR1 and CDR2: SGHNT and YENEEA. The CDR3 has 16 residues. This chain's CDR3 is CASSLGRRGQQTEAFF. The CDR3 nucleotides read TGTGCCAGCAGCTTAGGGAGAAGGGGTCAGCAGACTGAAGCTTTCTTT. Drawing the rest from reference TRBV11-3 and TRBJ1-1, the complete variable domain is EAGVVQSPRYKIIEKKQPVAFWCNPISGHNTLYWYLQNLGQGPELLIRYENEEAVDDSQLPKDRFSAERLKGVDSTLKIQPAELGDSAVYLCASSLGRRGQQTEAFFGQGTRLTVV.

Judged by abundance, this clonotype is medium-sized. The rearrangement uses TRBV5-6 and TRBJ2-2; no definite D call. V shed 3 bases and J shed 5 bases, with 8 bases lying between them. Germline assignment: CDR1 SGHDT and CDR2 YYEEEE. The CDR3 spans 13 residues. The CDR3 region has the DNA TGTGCCAGCAGCTCGCCAGGAACCGGGGAGCTGTTTTTT. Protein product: CASSSPGTGELFF.

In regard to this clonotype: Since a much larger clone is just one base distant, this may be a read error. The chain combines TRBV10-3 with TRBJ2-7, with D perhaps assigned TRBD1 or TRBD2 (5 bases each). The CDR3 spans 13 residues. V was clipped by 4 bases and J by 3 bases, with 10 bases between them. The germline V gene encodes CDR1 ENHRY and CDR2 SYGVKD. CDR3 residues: CAISGSGSYEQYF. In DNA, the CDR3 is TGTGCCATCAGTGGGTCAGGGAGCTACGAGCAGTACTTC.

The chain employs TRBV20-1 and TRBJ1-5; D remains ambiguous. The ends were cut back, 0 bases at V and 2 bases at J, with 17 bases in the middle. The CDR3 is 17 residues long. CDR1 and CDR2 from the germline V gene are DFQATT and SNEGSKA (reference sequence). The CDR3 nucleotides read TGCAGTGCTAGAGAAATGCGCGCGGGTTGGGGCAATCAGCCCCAGCATTTT. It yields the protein CSAREMRAGWGNQPQHF.

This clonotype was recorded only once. Here the CDR3 DNA reads TGTGCCAGCTCAGCGACAGGGAGCACAGATACGCAGTATTTT. Translation gives CASSATGSTDTQYF. The chain uses TRBV18 and TRBJ2-3; 7 bases are shared with TRBD1. The CDR3 is made up of 14 amino acids. Germline trimming cut 5 bases from V and 0 bases from J; bases unmatched to any gene: 2. Germline CDR1 is KGHSH and CDR2 is LQKENI.